The 4 T cell receptor beta chains given below trace back to one sample, sequenced in a study of vaccination effects on CD4 cells after COVID-19. The protocol was immunoSEQ multiplex PCR, while the TCRdb copy is restricted to in-frame clones and leaves out a portion. The repertoire holds fewer than 40,000 clones, roughly two thirds seen once, with under 25% in the top ten. Sequencing followed a ViraFEST assay step that expanded antigen-specific CD4+ T cells with viral peptide pools. CD4+ T cell isolation took place after approximately 11 days of culture. Absence of prior SARS-CoV-2 infection characterized the vaccine recipients, who showed negative nucleocapsid antibodies. For these TCRs, the target antigens are not known. The specimen comprised CD4+ T cells from PBMCs cultured with SARS-CoV-2 spike peptides, sampled before COVID-19 vaccination. The receptors shown here come from a human donor who received a COVID-19 vaccine.

The CDR3 DNA reads as TGTGCCAGCAAAAGACGGGACACAGATACGCAGTATTTT. This sequence encodes CASKRRDTDTQYF. The chain is built from TRBV6-5 and TRBJ2-3; TRBD2 might be the D (5 bases). The length of the CDR3 is 13 residues. The V gene lost 7 bases and the J gene lost 2 bases, with 10 bases spanning the gap. The germline gives CDR1 MNHEY, CDR2 SVGAGI.

The chain combines TRBV28 with TRBJ2-7; possibly TRBD1 for D (7 bases). The CDR3 contains 18 residues. V lost 4 bases to trimming and J lost 2 bases, with 24 bases between them. Germline values: CDR1 MDHEN, CDR2 SYDVKM. The DNA for the CDR3 is TGTGCCAGCAGTTCCCACGGAGGGGGCAGATCCCTGACCTACGAGCAGTACTTC. Encoded protein: CASSSHGGGRSLTYEQYF.

This clone was detected a few times. V is TRBV15 and J is TRBJ1-6; a possible D gene is TRBD1 (5 bases). Germline V CDR1 and CDR2: LNHNV, YYDKDF (reference sequence). This CDR3 has 16 residues. V lost 0 bases and J lost 3, with 9 bases in between. The CDR3 bases are TGTGCCACCAGCAGAGATTTCACAGGCTATAATTCACCCCTCCACTTT. Amino acid sequence: CATSRDFTGYNSPLHF.

The J gene is TRBJ1-4, the V gene TRBV29-1; 7 bases align to TRBD1. The length of the CDR3 is 14 residues. V shed 6 bases, J shed 4 bases, and the junction held 8 bases outside the gene matches. The germline gives CDR1 SQVTM, CDR2 ANQGSEA. Here the CDR3 reads CSVSPGGNNEKLFF. CDR3 nucleotide sequence: TGCAGCGTCTCGCCAGGGGGTAATAATGAAAAACTGTTTTTT.